Below are 16 T cell receptor beta chains sequenced from a single sample in a study of OX40 agonist ivuxolimab in advanced cancers. Data came from immunoSEQ multiplex PCR; TCRdb stores just in-frame clones and leaves some out. The data show 20,000 to 25,000 clones, around 84% seen once. The specimen comprised CD4+ or CD8+ T cells sorted from blood, sampled in a trial of the OX40 agonist ivuxolimab. All receptors derive from an adult with an advanced solid tumor such as melanoma, head and neck, liver or kidney cancer.

The V call is TRBV27, the J call TRBJ2-1; 7 positions agree with TRBD2. Germline values: CDR1 MNHEY, CDR2 SMNVEV (reference sequence). J lost 9 bases, V lost 6 bases, and 20 bases had no gene match. The CDR3 is 17 residues long. DNA of the CDR3: TGTGCCAGCAGGAAACATGGGGGTGGCGGGAGAAATAGTGAGCAGTTCTTC. This encodes CASRKHGGGGRNSEQFF.

The chain joins TRBV5-6 to TRBJ1-6; 8 bases align to TRBD1. V was clipped by 5 bases and J by 4 bases; unmatched bases: 8. Germline CDR1 and CDR2: SGHDT and YYEEEE. This CDR3 spans 16 amino acids. The CDR3 sequence: CASRPGQETYNSPLHF. The CDR3, as DNA: TGTGCCAGCAGGCCGGGACAGGAGACATATAATTCACCCCTCCACTTT.

This chain joins TRBV9 and TRBJ2-7; D gene uncertain. This CDR3 contains 14 residues. V was shortened by 0 bases and J by 0 bases, with 7 bases between the two germline ends. CDR1 and CDR2 from the germline V gene are SGDLS and YYNGEE. CDR3 in amino acids: CASSVATSSYEQYF. The CDR3 region has the DNA TGTGCCAGCAGCGTAGCGACGAGCTCCTACGAGCAGTACTTC.

Of note for this clone: Compared with germline, one end of the junction differs, possibly owing to a read error. The same CDR3 can be traced to other DNA sequences in this sample. The CDR3 DNA is TGTGCCAGCAGTTTAAGCACGGGAAATCAGCCTCAGCATTTT. This sequence encodes CASSLSTGNQPQHF. The rearrangement joins TRBV27 to TRBJ1-5; D is ambiguous. Germline CDR1 MNHEY, CDR2 SMNVEV (reference sequence). The CDR3 runs 14 residues.

The V and J genes are TRBV7-3 and TRBJ1-1, with D tentatively TRBD1 (5 bases). The length of the CDR3 is 16 residues. Trimming left V 5 bases short and J 2 bases short, with 18 bases between. Germline V lookup: CDR1 SGHTA, CDR2 FQGTGA. CDR3 nucleotide sequence: TGTGCCAGCAGCCACCGGGACCTCCGAGGCAACACTGAAGCTTTCTTT. Translation: CASSHRDLRGNTEAFF. The whole variable domain, filled in from reference TRBV7-3 and TRBJ1-1, reads GAGVSQTPSNKVTEKGKYVELRCDPISGHTALYWYRQSLGQGPEFLIYFQGTGAADDSGLPNDRFFAVRPEGSVSTLKIQRTERGDSAVYLCASSHRDLRGNTEAFFGQGTRLTVV.

The chain combines TRBV10-3 with TRBJ2-7; TRBD2 is a possible D gene (5 bases). Trimming pared 6 bases from V and 3 bases from J, leaving 15 bases between. This CDR3 has 14 amino acids. Germline V gene sequence: CDR1 ENHRY, CDR2 SYGVKD. CDR3 in DNA: TGTGCCATCAGAGGATCAAACCGGGGCTACGAGCAGTACTTC. This sequence encodes CAIRGSNRGYEQYF.

V and J are TRBV18 and TRBJ2-5; TRBD1 matches 8 bases. The V gene end was trimmed by 3 bases and the J gene end by 3 bases; junction bases not matched to a gene: 18. Germline assignment: CDR1 KGHSH and CDR2 LQKENI. CDR3 length: 19 amino acids. The CDR3 coding sequence is TGTGCCAGCTCACCTGATCCTCCAGGGGGCGCAAGCCTTGAAGAGACCCAGTACTTC. Translated, it gives CASSPDPPGGASLEETQYF.

This chain connects TRBV9 to TRBJ1-2; 7 nucleotides align to TRBD1. Looked up from germline, CDR1 is SGDLS and CDR2 is YYNGEE. The CDR3 spans 16 residues. After removal of 0 bases from V and 4 bases from J, the junction contained 9 bases not matched to a gene. The CDR3 DNA reads as TGTGCCAGCAGCGTAGCGTCTTGGACAGGCATCTATGGCTACACCTTC. This sequence encodes CASSVASWTGIYGYTF.

The V gene is TRBV5-6, the J gene TRBJ1-5, with D possibly TRBD1 on 5 matching bases. The germline gives CDR1 SGHDT, CDR2 YYEEEE. CDR3 length: 15 residues. Trimming removed 1 base from V and 4 bases from J, with 12 bases in between. CDR3 loop: CASSLSSKGNQPQHF. The CDR3 DNA reads as TGTGCCAGCAGCTTGAGTAGTAAGGGGAATCAGCCCCAGCATTTT.

V is TRBV6-5 and J is TRBJ2-7; 12 nucleotides agree with TRBD1. V lost 2 bases, J lost 3 bases, and 2 bases stayed unmatched. The V gene's germline CDR1 is MNHEY and CDR2 SVGAGI. The CDR3 totals 15 residues. The CDR3 nucleotides read TGTGCCAGCAGTTACGGGACAGGGGGCATCTACGAGCAGTACTTC. Protein sequence: CASSYGTGGIYEQYF.

This chain uses TRBV4-3 with TRBJ2-5, with D perhaps TRBD2 (5 bases). The CDR3 totals 15 residues. Germline CDR1 and CDR2: LGHNA and YSLEER. The ends were cut back, 0 bases at V and 3 bases at J, with 11 bases in the middle. This CDR3 is CASSQEEGRKETQYF. The DNA for the CDR3 is TGCGCCAGCAGCCAAGAAGAGGGCAGAAAAGAGACCCAGTACTTC.

The chain is built from TRBV18 and TRBJ2-1; 7 bases agree with TRBD2. J lost 10 bases, V lost 0 bases, and 9 bases had no gene match. Germline lookup yields CDR1 KGHSH and CDR2 LQKENI. This CDR3 comprises 15 residues. Here the CDR3 reads CASSPPSGKAREQFF. The CDR3 bases are TGTGCCAGCTCACCACCGAGCGGGAAGGCGAGGGAGCAGTTCTTC.

The chain uses TRBV7-3 and TRBJ2-1; D may match TRBD1 or TRBD2 (5 bases each). There are 14 residues in the CDR3. Trimming took off 3 bases at V and 2 bases at J, with 8 bases between the two ends. The V gene's germline CDR1 is SGHTA and CDR2 FQGTGA. CDR3 nucleotides: TGTGCCAGCAGCTTGGGGGAACCCTACAATGAGCAGTTCTTC. It codes for CASSLGEPYNEQFF.

V usage is TRBV15 and J usage is TRBJ2-5, with D perhaps given as TRBD1 or TRBD2 (5 bases each). TRBJ2-7 explains the end of the DNA better; the J call may be wrong. CDR1 is LNHNV, CDR2 YYDKDF, per germline (reference sequence). This CDR3 has 14 residues. CDR3 nucleotide sequence: TGTGCCACCAGCCCGAGGGGCAGTTCCTACGAGCAGTACTTC. It codes for CATSPRGSSYEQYF.

To note about this clone: The junction departs from germline at one end; a sequencing error may be responsible. The chain couples TRBV29-1 to TRBJ2-5; D is unclear. CDR1 and CDR2 (germline): SQVTM, ANQGSEA. The CDR3 has 14 amino acids. The CDR3 here is CSFEPDTFQETQYF. Written as DNA, the CDR3 is TGCAGCTTTGAACCTGACACATTCCAAGAGACCCAGTACTTC. The variable domain in full, with the rest retrieved from reference TRBV29-1 and TRBJ2-5, is SAVISQKPSRDICQRGTSLTIQCQVDSQVTMMFWYRQQPGQSLTLIATANQGSEATYESGFVIDKFPISRPNLTFSTLTVSNMSPEDSSIYLCSFEPDTFQETQYFGPGTRLLVL.

The chain employs TRBV6-6 and TRBJ2-7; D might be TRBD2 (6 bases). Looked up from germline, CDR1 is MNHNY and CDR2 is SVGAGI (reference sequence). Trimming cost V 6 bases and J 9 bases, with 15 bases left between them. The CDR3 sequence is 12 residues long. For the CDR3, the DNA is TGTGCCAGCAGCAGGGCCCTCGGGGGGCAGTACTTC. Translated, it gives CASSRALGGQYF.